These 23 T cell receptor beta chains came from one sample sequenced in a study of shared clonotypes between healthy human individuals. Sequenced by immunoSEQ multiplex PCR; TCRdb stores in-frame clones only, minus some. This table holds approximately 1,500,000 clones, 98% found once. Sequenced material: naive CD4+ T cells sorted from blood. Subset indicated: CD45RA+ positively selected. Receptor source: a man aged 25 to 40 in good health.

The chain joins TRBV27 to TRBJ2-7, with D uncertain. V was pared by 8 bases and J by 0 bases, with 14 bases between. The CDR3 spans 14 residues. Looked up from germline, CDR1 is MNHEY and CDR2 is SMNVEV (reference sequence). CDR3 loop: CASSRWQSSYEQYF. DNA for the CDR3: TGTGCCAGCTCCCGATGGCAGAGCTCCTACGAGCAGTACTTC.

A note on this clone: Other DNA sequences of this sample code for an identical CDR3. The chain carries TRBV20-1 and TRBJ2-7; D not resolved. V lost 3 bases, J lost 2 bases, and 5 bases lay in between. Germline V gene sequence: CDR1 DFQATT, CDR2 SNEGSKA (reference sequence). The CDR3 loop spans 11 amino acids. The CDR3 loop is CSASPTYEQYF. DNA for the CDR3: TGCAGTGCTAGCCCTACCTACGAGCAGTACTTC.

Only one count was recorded for this clone. CDR3 region: CASTPRAAYEQYF. The CDR3 bases are TGTGCCAGCACCCCGCGCGCTGCCTACGAGCAGTACTTC. V and J are TRBV6-1 and TRBJ2-7; no firm D call. Trimming left V 7 bases short and J 2 bases short, with 12 bases between. CDR1 is MNHNS and CDR2 is SASEGT in the germline V gene. The CDR3 runs 13 residues.

The J gene is TRBJ2-7, the V gene TRBV7-9; the match to TRBD1 covers 9 bases. There are 16 residues in the CDR3. V was pared by 5 bases and J by 5 bases, with 13 bases of the junction left unmatched. CDR1 SEHNR and CDR2 FQNEAQ come from the germline V gene (reference sequence). CDR3 in DNA: TGTGCCAGCAGCCCTTTGCAAGGGACAGGGCCCCACGAGCAGTACTTC. Its protein is CASSPLQGTGPHEQYF.

This rearrangement joins TRBV7-8 to TRBJ2-6; 10 bases line up with TRBD1. J gave up 0 bases and V 5 bases, and 10 bases lay outside the gene matches. This CDR3 is built from 19 residues. CDR1 SGHVS and CDR2 FQNEAQ come from the germline V gene. CDR3 nucleotides: TGTGCCAGCAGCCATAGGACAGGGGGTACTATCTCTGGGGCCAACGTCCTGACTTTC. This translates into CASSHRTGGTISGANVLTF.

CDR3 loop: CASSLMSSAEETQYF. The CDR3 coding sequence is TGCGCCAGCAGCTTGATGTCTAGCGCTGAAGAGACCCAGTACTTC. The chain recombines TRBV5-1 with TRBJ2-5; possible D gene TRBD2, 6 bases. CDR1 is SGHRS and CDR2 is YFSETQ in the germline V gene. V was pared by 1 base and J by 3 bases, with 13 bases between. CDR3 length equals 15 residues. Full variable domain (rest looked up from reference TRBV5-1 and TRBJ2-5): KAGVTQTPRYLIKTRGQQVTLSCSPISGHRSVSWYQQTPGQGLQFLFEYFSETQRNKGNFPGRFSGRQFSNSRSEMNVSTLELGDSALYLCASSLMSSAEETQYFGPGTRLLVL.

The chain is built from TRBV7-6 and TRBJ2-1; 14 positions match TRBD2. The CDR3 sequence is 19 residues long. The V and J ends lost 5 bases and 3 bases, in that order; junction bases with no gene match: 12. In germline, CDR1 is SGHVS, CDR2 FNYEAQ. CDR3 DNA: TGTGCCAGCAGCGGATCCGGGACTAGCGGGAGCTTTCGCTACAATGAGCAGTTCTTC. As protein: CASSGSGTSGSFRYNEQFF.

The chain couples TRBV18 to TRBJ1-4; tentative D call: TRBD1 (6 bases). The CDR3 has 18 amino acids. The V gene's germline CDR1 is KGHSH and CDR2 LQKENI. The V end was cut by 0 bases, the J end by 7 bases, with 21 bases between. Here the CDR3 DNA reads TGTGCCAGCTCACCACCACAGGGCTACGCGGGGACGAGTGAAAAACTGTTTTTT. It yields the protein CASSPPQGYAGTSEKLFF.

For the CDR3, the DNA is TGTGCCAGTAGTATAGCGACCAATGAGCAGTTCTTC. This gives the protein CASSIATNEQFF. V usage is TRBV19 and J usage is TRBJ2-1, with D unresolved. The CDR3 extends over 12 amino acids. Germline V lookup: CDR1 LNHDA, CDR2 SQIVND (reference sequence). The V gene lost 1 base and the J gene lost 6 bases, with 4 bases spanning the gap.

The chain combines TRBV28 with TRBJ2-7; 9 nucleotides agree with TRBD2. Germline CDR1 and CDR2: MDHEN and SYDVKM. V shed 7 bases, J shed 5 bases, and the junction held 6 bases outside the gene matches. This CDR3 has 13 residues. CDR3 sequence (DNA): TGTGCCAGCATATTAGCGGGAGCCCACGAGCAGTACTTC. Translating it yields CASILAGAHEQYF.

V and J are TRBV7-9 and TRBJ2-3, with no clear D. Germline CDR1 SEHNR, CDR2 FQNEAQ (reference sequence). The V gene lost 1 base and the J gene lost 10 bases, with 3 bases spanning the gap. The CDR3 runs 10 residues. The CDR3 sequence is CASSLEAQYF. The DNA for the CDR3 is TGTGCCAGCAGCTTAGAGGCGCAGTATTTT.

The J gene is TRBJ1-4, the V gene TRBV29-1; D is uncertain. The CDR3 is 15 amino acids. Per germline, CDR1 SQVTM and CDR2 ANQGSEA. V was shortened by 4 bases and J by 7 bases, with 19 bases between the two germline ends. CDR3 bases: TGCAGCGTTGCCCGTGCGGCGGGTGGCGTTGAAAAACTGTTTTTT. Translating gives CSVARAAGGVEKLFF.

V and J are TRBV19 and TRBJ2-7, with 10 bases lining up with TRBD1. After removal of 0 bases from V and 8 bases from J, the junction contained 1 base not matched to a gene. Germline V CDR1 and CDR2: LNHDA, SQIVND (reference sequence). The CDR3 is made up of 13 amino acids. The CDR3 spells CASSIEGQGKQYF. The DNA for the CDR3 is TGTGCCAGTAGTATAGAGGGACAGGGGAAGCAGTACTTC.

CDR3 coding DNA: TGCAGCGTTGATAAAGGGGGAGGATTAAACACTGAAGCTTTCTTT. This sequence encodes CSVDKGGGLNTEAFF. The V call is TRBV29-1, the J call TRBJ1-1; TRBD1 is a possible D gene (6 bases). V was shortened by 3 bases and J by 2 bases, with 16 bases between the two germline ends. The CDR3 contains 15 residues. Germline CDR1 SQVTM, CDR2 ANQGSEA.

J is TRBJ2-1 and V is TRBV18; 7 nucleotides match TRBD2. Losses at the gene ends were 6 bases for V and 4 bases for J; bases not matched to a gene: 12. The CDR3 covers 16 residues. Germline assignment: CDR1 KGHSH and CDR2 LQKENI. The CDR3 nucleotides read TGTGCCAGCTCCCTCATGGCGGGAGTAGATTACAATGAGCAGTTCTTC. As protein: CASSLMAGVDYNEQFF.

The V and J genes are TRBV28 and TRBJ2-7, with D hard to call. The CDR3 spans 13 residues. V lost 7 bases to trimming and J lost 5 bases, with 15 bases between them. Germline CDR1 reads MDHEN; CDR2 reads SYDVKM. The CDR3 DNA follows: TGTGCCAGCACCCCTCGCGTCTTCCACGAGCAGTACTTC. Encoded protein: CASTPRVFHEQYF.

This sequence joins TRBV14 and TRBJ1-1; maybe TRBD1 (6 bases). The length of the CDR3 is 14 residues. V shed 6 bases and J shed 1 base, with 12 bases lying between them. From germline, CDR1 is SGHDN and CDR2 FVKESK. CDR3 nucleotides: TGTGCCAGCAGAAATAAGGGGGGGAACACTGAAGCTTTCTTT. It is translated as CASRNKGGNTEAFF.

The chain joins TRBV5-1 to TRBJ2-7; 13 bases are shared with TRBD2. V was clipped by 2 bases and J by 0 bases; unmatched bases: 5. The CDR3 is 17 amino acids. The germline CDR1 and CDR2 sequences are SGHRS and YFSETQ. The CDR3 DNA reads TGCGCCAGCAGCTTAGGACTAGCGGGGGACCCCTCCTACGAGCAGTACTTC. Amino acid sequence: CASSLGLAGDPSYEQYF.

The genes are TRBV12-5 and TRBJ2-1, with no clear D. Germline V gene sequence: CDR1 LGHNT, CDR2 FRNRAP. V was shortened by 6 bases and J by 12 bases, with 15 bases between the two germline ends. There are 12 residues in the CDR3. CDR3 amino acids: CASGHNKRGQFF. DNA for the CDR3: TGTGCTAGTGGCCACAATAAGCGCGGGCAGTTCTTC.

The chain joins TRBV14 to TRBJ1-1, with TRBD1 as a possible D gene (6 bases). The CDR3 length is 13 residues. Trimming took off 4 bases at V and 1 base at J, with 7 bases between the two ends. CDR1 and CDR2 from the germline V gene are SGHDN and FVKESK. CDR3 nucleotide sequence: TGTGCCAGCAGCCGGACAGCGAACACTGAAGCTTTCTTT. Protein sequence: CASSRTANTEAFF.

Turning to this clone: The same CDR3 also results from other DNA sequences found in this sample. V gene TRBV7-9 combines with J gene TRBJ2-5; D is uncertain. The CDR3 length is 13 residues. Between the trimmed V and J ends, which lost 3 bases and 5 bases, there was a span of 10 bases. Germline V gene sequence: CDR1 SEHNR, CDR2 FQNEAQ (reference sequence). CDR3 in amino acids: CASSLVVGETQYF. DNA for the CDR3: TGTGCCAGCAGCTTGGTCGTTGGGGAGACCCAGTACTTC.

This clone is a singleton in its sample. The sample holds other DNA sequences that translate to the same CDR3. V gene TRBV5-6 combines with J gene TRBJ2-5; D remains unclear. Trimming removed 0 bases at V and 5 bases at J, with 8 bases between. CDR3 size: 13 residues. Germline CDR1 is SGHDT and CDR2 is YYEEEE. The CDR3 sequence is CASSLAGVETQYF. The CDR3 DNA sequence: TGTGCCAGCAGCTTGGCCGGAGTCGAGACCCAGTACTTC.

This sequence joins TRBV6-1 and TRBJ2-7, with D possibly being TRBD1 or TRBD2 (5 bases each). The germline CDR1 and CDR2 sequences are MNHNS and SASEGT. This CDR3 has 15 amino acids. The germline V and J ends were trimmed by 1 base and 3 bases, with 13 bases remaining between them. The CDR3 here is CASSEGVGVNYEQYF. CDR3 sequence (DNA): TGTGCCAGCAGTGAAGGGGTGGGGGTCAACTACGAGCAGTACTTC.